A single sample is the source of the 2 T cell receptor beta chains below, sequenced in a study of blood T cell repertoires in COVID-19. The table came from immunoSEQ multiplex PCR; TCRdb's copy has only in-frame clones and leaves some out. The data contain about 210,000 clones, 85% of them singletons. The sequenced sample was peripheral blood. The receptors here all came from a woman at least 80 years old with acute or convalescent COVID-19.

The chain joins TRBV4-3 to TRBJ1-1; D is unclear. The CDR3 totals 14 residues. Germline values: CDR1 LGHNA, CDR2 YSLEER. V gave up 1 base and J gave up 12 bases, with 18 bases separating them. This CDR3 reads CASSQVVRSGITFF. The CDR3 bases are TGCGCCAGCAGCCAAGTGGTCCGGAGCGGTATAACTTTCTTT.

This clone was seen only once. The chain combines TRBV7-2 with TRBJ2-1; 8 nucleotides agree with TRBD2. The CDR3 is made up of 17 amino acids. Germline V gene lookup returns CDR1 SGHTA and CDR2 FQGNSA. The ends lost 5 bases at V and 2 bases at J; junction bases unmatched: 11. CDR3 nucleotide sequence: TGTGCCAGCAGCCCCTCGGGGGGGGGACCCACCTACAATGAGCAGTTCTTC. It specifies CASSPSGGGPTYNEQFF.